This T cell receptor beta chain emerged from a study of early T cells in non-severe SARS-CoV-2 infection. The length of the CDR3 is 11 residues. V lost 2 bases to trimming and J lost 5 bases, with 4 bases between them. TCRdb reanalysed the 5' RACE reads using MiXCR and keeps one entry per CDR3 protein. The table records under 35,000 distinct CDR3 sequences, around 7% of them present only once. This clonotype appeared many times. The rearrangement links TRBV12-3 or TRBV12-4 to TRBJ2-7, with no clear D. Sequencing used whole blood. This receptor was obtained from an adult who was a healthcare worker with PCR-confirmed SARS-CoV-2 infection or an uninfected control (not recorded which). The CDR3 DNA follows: TGTGCCAGCAGTTTATGGGACGAGCAGTACTTC. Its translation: CASSLWDEQYF.